The 6 T cell receptor beta chains below all came from one sample that was sequenced in a study of beta chain features in type 1 diabetes. Isolated RNA was reverse transcribed in full, so expressed TCRB transcripts were sequenced. Measured with immunoSEQ multiplex PCR; TCRdb has only the in-frame clones, and not every one. The sample consists of roughly 230,000 clones, roughly 9.6% of them appearing once. The sample comprised naive CD4+ T cells from blood. The origin of the receptors is a woman younger than 30 in good health.

This clone was detected ten times or more. V usage is TRBV11-2 and J usage is TRBJ2-1, with D possibly matching TRBD2 (5 bases). The V gene's germline CDR1 is SGHAT and CDR2 FQNNGV. V gave up 4 bases and J gave up 10 bases, with 11 bases separating them. CDR3 size: 12 residues. The CDR3: CASSSQSGEQFF. CDR3 bases: TGTGCCAGCAGCTCCCAGTCGGGGGAGCAGTTCTTC.

This clone has just a few counts. The rearrangement joins TRBV4-2 to TRBJ2-1; the match to TRBD2 covers 12 bases. Germline CDR1 and CDR2: LGHNA and YNFKEQ. This CDR3 is built from 18 residues. The ends lost 1 base at V and 0 bases at J; junction bases unmatched: 4. CDR3 amino acids: CASSQASGGAFSYNEQFF. Here the CDR3 DNA reads TGTGCCAGCAGCCAAGCTAGCGGGGGGGCATTCTCCTACAATGAGCAGTTCTTC.

This clone has just a few counts. V gene TRBV2 combines with J gene TRBJ2-3; D possibly corresponds to TRBD1 (7 bases). V was pared by 3 bases and J by 4 bases, with 11 bases between. Germline CDR1 and CDR2: SNHLY and FYNNEI. CDR3 length: 14 amino acids. The CDR3 region is CASSDVRGADTQYF. The CDR3 DNA reads TGTGCCAGCAGTGATGTCAGGGGGGCAGATACGCAGTATTTT.

This chain links TRBV19 with TRBJ1-5; possibly TRBD1 for D (6 bases). The germline gives CDR1 LNHDA, CDR2 SQIVND (reference sequence). The CDR3 sequence is 17 residues long. V shed 6 bases and J shed 0 bases, with 18 bases lying between them. The CDR3 DNA sequence: TGTGCCAGTAGCAACCCCGGGACAATCTATAGCAATCAGCCCCAGCATTTT. Protein: CASSNPGTIYSNQPQHF.

The count of this clone is one. The genes are TRBV6-5 and TRBJ1-6, with D perhaps TRBD1 (6 bases). Trimming removed 0 bases from V and 8 bases from J, with 11 bases in between. The CDR3 is 15 amino acids. Germline V CDR1 and CDR2: MNHEY, SVGAGI. CDR3 sequence reads: CASSYSGQGYSPLHF. The CDR3 DNA sequence: TGTGCCAGCAGTTACTCGGGGCAGGGGTATTCACCCCTCCACTTT.

The chain joins TRBV9 to TRBJ2-7, with unresolved D. From germline, CDR1 is SGDLS and CDR2 YYNGEE. This CDR3 has 12 amino acids. The germline V and J ends were trimmed by 3 bases and 1 base, with 5 bases remaining between them. The chain's CDR3 is CASSGESYEQYF. As DNA, the CDR3 is TGTGCCAGCAGCGGAGAGTCCTACGAGCAGTACTTC.